Presented here are 10 T cell receptor beta chains from one specimen sequenced in a study of T cell responses to AZD1222 COVID-19 vaccine. Assay: immunoSEQ multiplex PCR; the TCRdb copy retains only in-frame clones and omits some. The sample shows around 160,000 clones, 94% of them seen only once. The material was peripheral blood, obtained on day 0 of AZD1222 vaccination. Source of these receptors: an adult in good health.

The J gene is TRBJ1-6, the V gene TRBV6-5, with 8 bases fitting TRBD1. Trimming cost V 6 bases and J 6 bases; bases outside gene matches: 1. Germline CDR1 is MNHEY and CDR2 is SVGAGI. This CDR3 spans 13 amino acids. CDR3 in amino acids: CASRDRVNSPLHF. CDR3 bases: TGTGCCAGCAGGGACAGGGTTAATTCACCCCTCCACTTT.

This chain joins TRBV6-1 and TRBJ2-7, with D perhaps TRBD1 or TRBD2 (5 bases each). The germline CDR1 and CDR2 sequences are MNHNS and SASEGT. V was clipped by 3 bases and J by 1 base, with 10 bases between them. CDR3 length: 14 residues. The CDR3 DNA reads TGTGCCAGCAGTGATCCCGAGGGGTCCTACGAGCAGTACTTC. Protein product: CASSDPEGSYEQYF.

In this sample, this clone turned up once. The CDR3: CASSIDRGAGNEQFF. CDR3 coding DNA: TGCGCCAGCAGCATTGACAGGGGAGCCGGCAATGAGCAGTTCTTC. The chain couples TRBV5-1 to TRBJ2-1; 8 nucleotides agree with TRBD1. Looked up from germline, CDR1 is SGHRS and CDR2 is YFSETQ. The V gene end was trimmed by 4 bases and the J gene end by 6 bases; junction bases not matched to a gene: 9. The CDR3 is made up of 15 amino acids.

The gene calls are TRBV25-1 and TRBJ2-5; D might be TRBD1 or TRBD2, each matching 6 bases. The CDR3 totals 14 residues. CDR1 and CDR2 (germline): MGHDK, SYGVNS. Trimming shortened V by 5 bases and J by 5 bases, and 15 bases separated the two germline ends. The DNA for the CDR3 is TGTGCCAGCAGTCTGGAGGGGGTGGGCGAGACCCAGTACTTC. It encodes CASSLEGVGETQYF.

CDR3 region: CASSLLGITEAFF. CDR3 sequence (DNA): TGTGCCAGCAGCTTATTGGGAATCACTGAAGCTTTCTTT. The chain joins TRBV7-9 to TRBJ1-1; D gene uncertain. Germline CDR1 is SEHNR and CDR2 is FQNEAQ (reference sequence). V was cut by 2 bases and J by 4 bases, with 8 bases left in between. The CDR3 extends over 13 amino acids. Together with reference TRBV7-9 and TRBJ1-1, the CDR3 gives the full variable domain: DTGVSQNPRHKITKRGQNVTFRCDPISEHNRLYWYRQTLGQGPEFLTYFQNEAQLEKSRLLSDRFSAERPKGSFSTLEIQRTEQGDSAMYLCASSLLGITEAFFGQGTRLTVV.

V is TRBV27 and J is TRBJ2-7; possible D gene TRBD1, 6 bases. V gave up 6 bases and J gave up 4 bases, with 10 bases separating them. Germline lookup yields CDR1 MNHEY and CDR2 SMNVEV (reference sequence). The CDR3 is made up of 12 amino acids. CDR3 residues: CASSDRRYEQYF. The DNA of the CDR3 is TGTGCCAGCAGCGACAGGCGTTACGAGCAGTACTTC.

This clone was seen once. J is TRBJ2-3 and V is TRBV4-1; 8 nucleotides match TRBD2. The CDR3 covers 18 residues. Germline assignment: CDR1 MGHRA and CDR2 YSYEKL. The V segment lost 0 bases and the J segment 2 bases; nucleotides outside the gene matches: 10. CDR3 loop: CASSQDPTSGGVTDTQYF. CDR3 nucleotides: TGCGCCAGCAGCCAAGACCCAACTAGCGGAGGGGTCACAGATACGCAGTATTTT.

The CDR3 DNA is TGTGCCAGCAGCCAAGGCCTTTGGGACAGGGCTGATTATGGCTACACCTTC. This gives the protein CASSQGLWDRADYGYTF. The V call is TRBV14, the J call TRBJ1-2; 9 nucleotides align to TRBD1. The CDR3 consists of 17 residues. V was pared by 1 base and J by 5 bases, with 11 bases of the junction left unmatched. The germline V gene encodes CDR1 SGHDN and CDR2 FVKESK.

The V gene is TRBV3-1 (or the pseudogene TRBV3-2), the J gene TRBJ1-4; D possibly corresponds to TRBD1 (5 bases). V lost 1 base and J 10 bases, leaving 13 bases between the germline ends. The CDR3 spans 14 residues. CDR1 and CDR2 (germline): LGHDT, YNNKEL (reference sequence). CDR3: CASSQGGSERKLFF. CDR3 sequence (DNA): TGTGCCAGCAGCCAAGGGGGGTCTGAGCGAAAACTGTTTTTT.

The chain employs TRBV24-1 and TRBJ1-5, with TRBD1 as a possible D gene (6 bases). V shed 9 bases and J shed 2 bases, with 13 bases lying between them. The CDR3 covers 14 residues. Germline CDR1 is KGHDR and CDR2 is SFDVKD. The CDR3 region is CATGGGGGNQPQHF. CDR3 nucleotide sequence: TGTGCCACCGGTGGTGGGGGCGGCAATCAGCCCCAGCATTTT.